Presented here are 18 T cell receptor beta chains from one specimen sequenced in a study of cytomegalovirus exposure and HLA in healthy donors. Here immunoSEQ multiplex PCR was the method, and the copy in TCRdb shows in-frame clones only, minus some. The data show about 140,000 clones, with around 88% seen just once and approximately 8.5% held by the top ten. The sample comprised PBMCs. All receptors come from a woman aged 18-30 years in good health and CMV-seropositive.

The V call is TRBV10-3, the J call TRBJ1-2, with D possibly TRBD1 on 6 matching bases. The germline gives CDR1 ENHRY, CDR2 SYGVKD. V lost 0 bases, J lost 4 bases, and 12 bases lay in between. This CDR3 comprises 15 residues. The DNA of the CDR3 is TGTGCCATCAGTGAGTCAACGGGGGGCGGCTATGGCTACACCTTC. Translated: CAISESTGGGYGYTF.

The chain links TRBV28 to TRBJ1-1; TRBD1 is a possible D gene (5 bases). V lost 2 bases to trimming and J lost 11 bases, with 12 bases between them. The CDR3 has 12 amino acids. Germline assignment: CDR1 MDHEN and CDR2 SYDVKM. CDR3 protein: CASSLEAGRAFF. CDR3 bases: TGTGCCAGCAGTTTAGAAGCAGGGCGGGCTTTCTTT. The entire variable domain, with the rest obtained from reference TRBV28 and TRBJ1-1, is as follows: DVKVTQSSRYLVKRTGEKVFLECVQDMDHENMFWYRQDPGLGLRLIYFSYDVKMKEKGDIPEGYSVSREKKERFSLILESASTNQTSMYLCASSLEAGRAFFGQGTRLTVV.

The V and J genes are TRBV5-4 and TRBJ2-7; tentative D call: TRBD1 (5 bases). V was shortened by 6 bases and J by 3 bases, with 13 bases between the two germline ends. Germline V gene lookup returns CDR1 SGHNT and CDR2 YYREEE (reference sequence). This CDR3 spans 13 amino acids. CDR3 in amino acids: CASTFRVVYEQYF. Here the CDR3 DNA reads TGTGCCAGCACCTTCAGGGTGGTCTACGAGCAGTACTTC.

This rearrangement joins TRBV30 to TRBJ2-6; D is unclear. CDR3 length: 13 residues. Germline values: CDR1 GTSNPN, CDR2 SVGIG (reference sequence). V was trimmed by 2 bases and J by 2 bases, leaving 4 bases between them. The CDR3 spells CAWSYTGANVLTF. The CDR3 region has the DNA TGTGCCTGGAGTTATACTGGGGCCAACGTCCTGACTTTC.

This sequence joins TRBV7-3 and TRBJ2-5, with 8 bases matching TRBD1. The CDR3 runs to 13 residues. Trimming took 4 bases from V and 5 from J; bases not matched to a gene: 3. Germline CDR1 reads SGHTA; CDR2 reads FQGTGA. The CDR3 region has the DNA TGTGCCAGCAGCTCAGGGGGCGGGGAGACCCAGTACTTC. It specifies CASSSGGGETQYF.

The sample holds a few counts of this clone. The chain couples TRBV6-1 to TRBJ1-6; no firm D call. The CDR3 has 15 amino acids. Germline CDR1 reads MNHNS; CDR2 reads SASEGT. Trimming removed 2 bases from V and 9 bases from J, with 14 bases in between. The CDR3 DNA is TGTGCCAGCAGTGAATTGGCAGGAACCCGTTCACCCCTCCACTTT. Protein: CASSELAGTRSPLHF.

This chain connects TRBV5-1 to TRBJ1-3, with 9 bases fitting TRBD1. V dropped 6 bases and J dropped 2; count of bases not matched to a gene: 3. CDR1 and CDR2 (germline): SGHRS, YFSETQ. The CDR3 runs 14 residues. The CDR3 DNA sequence: TGCGCCAGCACCGGGACAGGGACTGGAAACACCATATATTTT. Residues: CASTGTGTGNTIYF.

The chain combines TRBV5-1 with TRBJ1-3; 10 bases match TRBD1. Trimming took 4 bases from V and 4 from J; bases not matched to a gene: 8. Germline CDR1 SGHRS, CDR2 YFSETQ. This CDR3 spans 16 amino acids. Here the CDR3 DNA reads TGCGCCAGCAGCCCGGGACAGGGGTTGTGGGGAAACACCATATATTTT. It is translated as CASSPGQGLWGNTIYF.

The chain employs TRBV30 and TRBJ2-3, with 7 bases fitting TRBD2. Germline CDR1 GTSNPN, CDR2 SVGIG (reference sequence). Losses at the gene ends were 0 bases for V and 11 bases for J; bases not matched to a gene: 2. The length of the CDR3 is 11 residues. Written as DNA, the CDR3 is TGTGCCTGGAGTGTACGGGGGGTGCAGTATTTT. As protein: CAWSVRGVQYF.

The V and J genes are TRBV2 and TRBJ2-7, with TRBD1 matching over 8 bases. CDR1 is SNHLY and CDR2 is FYNNEI in the germline V gene. After removal of 7 bases from V and 5 bases from J, the junction contained 4 bases not matched to a gene. The CDR3 sequence is 12 residues long. In nucleotides, the CDR3 is TGTGCCAGCAATGGACAGGGAAACGAGCAGTACTTC. It codes for CASNGQGNEQYF.

V usage is TRBV18 and J usage is TRBJ1-2, with 8 bases that match TRBD1. The V segment lost 3 bases and the J segment 5 bases; nucleotides outside the gene matches: 5. Germline V gene data show CDR1 as KGHSH and CDR2 as LQKENI. This CDR3 comprises 14 residues. In nucleotides, the CDR3 is TGTGCCAGCTCACCTCAAACAGGGGGATATGGCTACACCTTC. Translation: CASSPQTGGYGYTF.

The chain employs TRBV5-1 and TRBJ2-3; no clear D. The CDR3 has 15 residues. Germline V CDR1 and CDR2: SGHRS, YFSETQ. V was clipped by 0 bases and J by 4 bases, with 12 bases between them. The CDR3 bases are TGCGCCAGCAGCTTGGCCAAGCCCGAATCAGATACGCAGTATTTT. Translation: CASSLAKPESDTQYF.

This chain links TRBV4-1 with TRBJ1-1, with D possibly being TRBD1 (6 bases). This CDR3 has 16 residues. V dropped 4 bases and J dropped 5 bases, with 20 bases sitting between them. The germline CDR1 and CDR2 sequences are MGHRA and YSYEKL. CDR3 in amino acids: CASSLRPGTRRTEAFF. In nucleotides, the CDR3 is TGCGCCAGCAGCCTCCGTCCCGGGACAAGGCGAACTGAAGCTTTCTTT.

The J gene is TRBJ1-3, the V gene TRBV28; the D is unclear. Looked up from germline, CDR1 is MDHEN and CDR2 is SYDVKM. V lost 5 bases to trimming and J lost 0 bases, with 14 bases between them. CDR3 length: 16 amino acids. CDR3 nucleotides: TGTGCCAGCAGTCTTTCCTATCGAATCTCTGGAAACACCATATATTTT. This sequence encodes CASSLSYRISGNTIYF.

The gene calls are TRBV28 and TRBJ2-7; 9 bases match TRBD2. J was trimmed by 5 bases and V by 4 bases; bases with no gene match: 9. The germline V gene encodes CDR1 MDHEN and CDR2 SYDVKM. This CDR3 spans 15 amino acids. This chain's CDR3 is CASSSPGSGSDEQYF. CDR3 bases: TGTGCCAGCAGTTCACCGGGTAGCGGGAGCGACGAGCAGTACTTC.

The chain carries TRBV5-1 and TRBJ2-7, with D hard to call. This CDR3 has 12 residues. Trimming left V 4 bases short and J 2 bases short, with 7 bases between. The germline gives CDR1 SGHRS, CDR2 YFSETQ. The CDR3 DNA reads TGCGCCAGCAGCGGGCAGACCTACGAGCAGTACTTC. This gives the protein CASSGQTYEQYF.

J is TRBJ1-1 and V is TRBV5-1, with 7 bases identical to TRBD1. The CDR3 is 15 amino acids. Unmatched junction bases numbered 9, after V lost 4 bases and J lost 3 bases. CDR1 is SGHRS, CDR2 YFSETQ, per germline. CDR3 amino acids: CASSRNRGGDTEAFF. The CDR3, as DNA: TGCGCCAGCAGCAGAAACAGGGGTGGGGACACTGAAGCTTTCTTT.

CDR3 residues: CASSSPLGSTGSYGYTF. The CDR3, as DNA: TGTGCCAGCAGTTCCCCCTTAGGGTCAACTGGGAGCTATGGCTACACCTTC. The V and J genes are TRBV28 and TRBJ1-2; D gene ambiguous. The germline CDR1 and CDR2 sequences are MDHEN and SYDVKM. The CDR3 runs 17 residues. Deletions cut 4 bases from V and 4 bases from J, with 22 bases between.